This T cell receptor (beta chain) stems from a study of identical twins. From the 5' RACE reads, TCRdb called clonotypes with MiXCR, one entry per CDR3 protein. Of over 600,000 distinct CDR3 sequences in the sample, 20% to 25% were seen once. Trimming pared 4 bases from V and 2 bases from J, leaving 18 bases between. This CDR3 contains 16 residues. These same records also appear under a second study, on T cells expressing NK-cell markers. Per that study: Investigators obtained TCR beta repertoires from sorted CD3+CD56+NKG2C+, CD3+CD56+NKG2C- and CD3+CD56-NKG2C+ T cells.

Specimen: PBMCs. The source is a woman under 30 in good health. The rearrangement joins TRBV12-3 or TRBV12-4 to TRBJ2-7; a possible D gene is TRBD1 (6 bases). The DNA for the CDR3 is TGTGCCAGCAGTTCCTCTCCGGTTGCAGGGGCCTACGAGCAGTACTTC. Translation gives CASSSSPVAGAYEQYF.